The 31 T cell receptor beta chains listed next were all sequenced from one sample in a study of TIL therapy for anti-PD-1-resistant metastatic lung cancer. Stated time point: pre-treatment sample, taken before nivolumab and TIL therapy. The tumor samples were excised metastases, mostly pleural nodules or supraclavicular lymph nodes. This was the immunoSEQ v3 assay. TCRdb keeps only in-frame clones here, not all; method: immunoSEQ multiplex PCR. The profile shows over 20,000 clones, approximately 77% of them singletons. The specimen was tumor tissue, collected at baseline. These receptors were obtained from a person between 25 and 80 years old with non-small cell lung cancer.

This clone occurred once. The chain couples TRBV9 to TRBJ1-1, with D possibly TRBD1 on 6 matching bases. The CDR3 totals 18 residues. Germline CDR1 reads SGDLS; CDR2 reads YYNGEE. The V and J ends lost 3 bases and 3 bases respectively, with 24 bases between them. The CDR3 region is CASSAPRETGMVYTEAFF. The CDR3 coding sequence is TGTGCCAGCAGCGCCCCCCGAGAGACAGGAATGGTGTACACTGAAGCTTTCTTT. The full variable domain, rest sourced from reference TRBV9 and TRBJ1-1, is DSGVTQTPKHLITATGQRVTLRCSPRSGDLSVYWYQQSLDQGLQFLIQYYNGEERAKGNILERFSAQQFPDLHSELNLSSLELGDSALYFCASSAPRETGMVYTEAFFGQGTRLTVV.

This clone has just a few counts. CDR3 nucleotide sequence: TGCGCCAGCAGACATGATCAGGGGGCTTCACCCCTCCACTTT. This encodes CASRHDQGASPLHF. The chain uses TRBV5-1 and TRBJ1-6; 8 bases are shared with TRBD1. The germline V gene encodes CDR1 SGHRS and CDR2 YFSETQ. The length of the CDR3 is 14 residues. Losses at the gene ends were 5 bases for V and 9 bases for J; bases not matched to a gene: 7.

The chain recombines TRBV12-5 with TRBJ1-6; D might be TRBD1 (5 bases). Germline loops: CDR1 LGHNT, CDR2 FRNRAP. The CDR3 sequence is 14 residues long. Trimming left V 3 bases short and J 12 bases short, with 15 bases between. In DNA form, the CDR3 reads TGTGCTAGTGGTTTCCCGGGGGAGGATATACCCCTCCACTTT. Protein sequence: CASGFPGEDIPLHF.

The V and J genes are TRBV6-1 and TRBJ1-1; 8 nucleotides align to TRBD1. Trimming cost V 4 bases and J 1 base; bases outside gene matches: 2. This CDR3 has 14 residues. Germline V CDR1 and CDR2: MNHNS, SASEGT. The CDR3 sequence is CASSAGTGNTEAFF. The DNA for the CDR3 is TGTGCCAGCAGTGCAGGGACAGGGAACACTGAAGCTTTCTTT.

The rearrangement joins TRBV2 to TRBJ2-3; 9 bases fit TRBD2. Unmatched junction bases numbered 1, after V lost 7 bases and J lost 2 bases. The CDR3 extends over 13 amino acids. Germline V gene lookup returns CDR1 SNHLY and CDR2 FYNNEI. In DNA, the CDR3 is TGTGCCAGCACTAGCGGGGTCACAGATACGCAGTATTTT. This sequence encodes CASTSGVTDTQYF.

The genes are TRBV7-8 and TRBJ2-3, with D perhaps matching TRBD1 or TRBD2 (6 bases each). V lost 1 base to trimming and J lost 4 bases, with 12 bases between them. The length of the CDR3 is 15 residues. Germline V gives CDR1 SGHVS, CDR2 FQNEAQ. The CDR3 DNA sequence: TGTGCCAGCAGCTTAGATGAGGGGGGAGCAGATACGCAGTATTTT. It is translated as CASSLDEGGADTQYF.

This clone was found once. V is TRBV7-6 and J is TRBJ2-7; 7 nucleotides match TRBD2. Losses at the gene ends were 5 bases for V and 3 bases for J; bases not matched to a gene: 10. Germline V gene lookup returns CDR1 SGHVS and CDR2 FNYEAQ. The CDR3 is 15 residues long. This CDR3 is CASSRDGGSFYEQYF. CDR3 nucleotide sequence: TGTGCCAGCAGCAGAGACGGGGGGAGTTTCTACGAGCAGTACTTC.

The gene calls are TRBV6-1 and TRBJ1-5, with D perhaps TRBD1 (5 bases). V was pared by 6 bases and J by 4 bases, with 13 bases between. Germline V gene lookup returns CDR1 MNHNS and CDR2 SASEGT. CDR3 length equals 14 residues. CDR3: CASSDTGGNQPQHF. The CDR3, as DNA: TGTGCCAGCAGCGATACAGGTGGTAATCAGCCCCAGCATTTT.

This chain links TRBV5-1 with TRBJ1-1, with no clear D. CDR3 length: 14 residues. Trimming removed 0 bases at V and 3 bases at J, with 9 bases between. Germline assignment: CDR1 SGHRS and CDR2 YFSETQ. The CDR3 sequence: CASSLDGSDTEAFF. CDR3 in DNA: TGCGCCAGCAGCTTGGATGGGTCGGACACTGAAGCTTTCTTT. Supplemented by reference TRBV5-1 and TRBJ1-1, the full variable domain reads KAGVTQTPRYLIKTRGQQVTLSCSPISGHRSVSWYQQTPGQGLQFLFEYFSETQRNKGNFPGRFSGRQFSNSRSEMNVSTLELGDSALYLCASSLDGSDTEAFFGQGTRLTVV.

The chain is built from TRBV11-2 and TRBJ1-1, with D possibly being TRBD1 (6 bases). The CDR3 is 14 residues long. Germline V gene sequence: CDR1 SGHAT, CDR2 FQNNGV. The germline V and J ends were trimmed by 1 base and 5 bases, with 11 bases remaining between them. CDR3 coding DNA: TGTGCCAGCAGCTTAGGTTTGACAGGAACTGAAGCTTTCTTT. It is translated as CASSLGLTGTEAFF.

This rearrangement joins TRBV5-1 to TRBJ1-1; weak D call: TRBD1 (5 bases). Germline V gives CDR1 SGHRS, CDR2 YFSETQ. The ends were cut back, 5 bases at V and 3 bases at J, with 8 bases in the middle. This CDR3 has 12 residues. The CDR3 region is CASSRGYTEAFF. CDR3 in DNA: TGCGCCAGCAGTAGGGGTTACACTGAAGCTTTCTTT.

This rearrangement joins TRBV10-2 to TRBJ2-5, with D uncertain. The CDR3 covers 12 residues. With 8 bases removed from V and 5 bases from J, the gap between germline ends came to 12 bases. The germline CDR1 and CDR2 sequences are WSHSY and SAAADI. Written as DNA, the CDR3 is TGCGCCAGCGGGCCGTCTAGGGAGACCCAGTACTTC. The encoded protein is CASGPSRETQYF.

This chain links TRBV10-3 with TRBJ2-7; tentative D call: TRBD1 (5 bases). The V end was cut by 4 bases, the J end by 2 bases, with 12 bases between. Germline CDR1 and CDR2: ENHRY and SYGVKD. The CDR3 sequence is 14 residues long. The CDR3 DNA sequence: TGTGCCATCAGTGTTGCAGGGAATGCCTACGAGCAGTACTTC. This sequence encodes CAISVAGNAYEQYF.

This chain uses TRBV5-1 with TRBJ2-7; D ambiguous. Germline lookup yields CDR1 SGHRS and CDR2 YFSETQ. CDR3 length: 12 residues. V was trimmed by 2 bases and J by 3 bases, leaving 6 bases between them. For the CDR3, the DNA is TGCGCCAGCAGCTTAGACGGCTACGAGCAGTACTTC. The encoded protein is CASSLDGYEQYF.

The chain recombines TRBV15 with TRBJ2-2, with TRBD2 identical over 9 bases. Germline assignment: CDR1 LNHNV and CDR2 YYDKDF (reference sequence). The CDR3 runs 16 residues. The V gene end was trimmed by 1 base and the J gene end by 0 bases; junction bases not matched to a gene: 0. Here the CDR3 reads CATSRVAGANTGELFF. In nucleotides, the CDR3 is TGTGCCACCAGCAGAGTAGCGGGAGCGAACACCGGGGAGCTGTTTTTT.

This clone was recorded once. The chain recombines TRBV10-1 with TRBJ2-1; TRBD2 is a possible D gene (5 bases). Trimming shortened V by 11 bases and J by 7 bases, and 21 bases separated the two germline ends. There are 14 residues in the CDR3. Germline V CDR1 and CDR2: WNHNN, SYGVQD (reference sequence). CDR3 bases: TGCGCCTCCAGGAGGATGGTAGAAAGTAATGAGCAGTTCTTC. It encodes CASRRMVESNEQFF.

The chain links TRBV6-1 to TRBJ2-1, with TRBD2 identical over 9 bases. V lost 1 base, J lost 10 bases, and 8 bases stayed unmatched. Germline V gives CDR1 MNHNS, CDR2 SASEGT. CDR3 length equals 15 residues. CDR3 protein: CASSEVAGALGEQFF. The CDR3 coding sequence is TGTGCCAGCAGTGAAGTAGCGGGGGCACTGGGGGAGCAGTTCTTC.

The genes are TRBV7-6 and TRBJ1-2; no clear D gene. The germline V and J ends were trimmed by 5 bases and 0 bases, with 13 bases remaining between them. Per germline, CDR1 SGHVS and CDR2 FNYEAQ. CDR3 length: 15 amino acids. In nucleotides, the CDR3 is TGTGCCAGCAGCCAAGGACCGATTACTAACTATGGCTACACCTTC. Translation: CASSQGPITNYGYTF.

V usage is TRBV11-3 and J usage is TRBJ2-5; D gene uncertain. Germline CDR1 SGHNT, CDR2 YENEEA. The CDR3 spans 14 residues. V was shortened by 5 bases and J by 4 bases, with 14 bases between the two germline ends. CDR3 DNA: TGTGCCAGCAGCCACTCACGGCCGGGAGAGACCCAGTACTTC. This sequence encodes CASSHSRPGETQYF.

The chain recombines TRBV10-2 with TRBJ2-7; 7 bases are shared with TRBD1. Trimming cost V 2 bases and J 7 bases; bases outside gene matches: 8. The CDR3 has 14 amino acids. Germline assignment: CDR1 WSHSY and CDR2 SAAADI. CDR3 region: CASSEDRELGEQYF. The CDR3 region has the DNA TGCGCCAGCAGTGAGGACAGGGAACTTGGGGAGCAGTACTTC.

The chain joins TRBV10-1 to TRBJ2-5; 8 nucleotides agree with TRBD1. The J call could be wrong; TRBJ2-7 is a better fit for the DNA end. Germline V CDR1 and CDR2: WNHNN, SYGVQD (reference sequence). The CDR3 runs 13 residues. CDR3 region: CARERQGPYEQYF. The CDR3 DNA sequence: TGCGCCAGAGAAAGACAGGGGCCCTACGAGCAGTACTTC.

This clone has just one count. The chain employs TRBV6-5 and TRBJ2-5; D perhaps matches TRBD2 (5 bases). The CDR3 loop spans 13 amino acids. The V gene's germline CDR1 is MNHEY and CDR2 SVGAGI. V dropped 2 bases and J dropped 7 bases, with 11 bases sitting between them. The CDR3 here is CASSYTGWVTQYF. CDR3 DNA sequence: TGTGCCAGCAGTTACACGGGGTGGGTGACCCAGTACTTC.

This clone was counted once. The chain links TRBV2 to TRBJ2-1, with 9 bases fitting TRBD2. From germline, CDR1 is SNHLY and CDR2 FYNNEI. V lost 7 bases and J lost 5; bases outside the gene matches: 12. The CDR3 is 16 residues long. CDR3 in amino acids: CASIPRGGGAHNEQFF. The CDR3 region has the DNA TGTGCCAGCATCCCCCGGGGCGGGGGGGCCCACAATGAGCAGTTCTTC.

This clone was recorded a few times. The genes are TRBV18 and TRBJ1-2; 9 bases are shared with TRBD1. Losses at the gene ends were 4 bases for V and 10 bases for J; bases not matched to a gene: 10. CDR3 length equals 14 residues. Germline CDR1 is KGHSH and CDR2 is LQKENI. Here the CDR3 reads CASSLDNWTGAYTF. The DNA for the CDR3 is TGTGCCAGCTCACTCGATAATTGGACAGGGGCCTACACCTTC.

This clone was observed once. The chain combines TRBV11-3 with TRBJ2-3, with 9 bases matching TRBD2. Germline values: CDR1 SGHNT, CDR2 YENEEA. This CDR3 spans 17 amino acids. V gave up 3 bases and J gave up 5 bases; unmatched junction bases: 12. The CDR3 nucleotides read TGTGCCAGCAGCTTCGCAGGACGGCGGGGGGGCCTAGATACGCAGTATTTT. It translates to CASSFAGRRGGLDTQYF.

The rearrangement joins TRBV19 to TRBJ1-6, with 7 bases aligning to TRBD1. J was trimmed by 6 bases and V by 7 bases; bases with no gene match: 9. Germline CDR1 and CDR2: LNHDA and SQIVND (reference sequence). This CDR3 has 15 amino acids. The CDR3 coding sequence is TGTGCCAGTAACATCGGGACAGTGTTTAATTCACCCCTCCACTTT. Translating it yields CASNIGTVFNSPLHF.

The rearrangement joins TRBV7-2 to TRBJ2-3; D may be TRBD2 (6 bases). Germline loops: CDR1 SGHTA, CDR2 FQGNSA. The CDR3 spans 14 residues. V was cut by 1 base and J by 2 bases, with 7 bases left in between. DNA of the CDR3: TGTGCCAGCAGCTTAGTAGCGGCCACAGATACGCAGTATTTT. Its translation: CASSLVAATDTQYF.

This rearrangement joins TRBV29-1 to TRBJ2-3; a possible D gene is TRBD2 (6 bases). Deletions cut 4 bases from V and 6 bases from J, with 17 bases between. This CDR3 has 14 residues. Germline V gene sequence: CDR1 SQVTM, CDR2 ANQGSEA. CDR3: CSVGISGGGDTQYF. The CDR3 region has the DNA TGCAGCGTTGGTATTAGCGGCGGAGGGGATACGCAGTATTTT.

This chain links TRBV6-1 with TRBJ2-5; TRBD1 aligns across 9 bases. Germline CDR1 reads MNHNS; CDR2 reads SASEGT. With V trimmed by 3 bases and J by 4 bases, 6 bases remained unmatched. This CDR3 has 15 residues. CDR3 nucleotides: TGTGCCAGCAGTGAGGGGGGACAGGGATCAGAGACCCAGTACTTC. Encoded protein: CASSEGGQGSETQYF.

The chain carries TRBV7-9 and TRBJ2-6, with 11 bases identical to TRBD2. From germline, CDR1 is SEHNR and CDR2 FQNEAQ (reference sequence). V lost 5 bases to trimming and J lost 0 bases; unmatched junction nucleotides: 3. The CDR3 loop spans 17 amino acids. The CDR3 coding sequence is TGTGCCAGCAGCCTTAGCGGGGGGGCCTCTGGGGCCAACGTCCTGACTTTC. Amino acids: CASSLSGGASGANVLTF.

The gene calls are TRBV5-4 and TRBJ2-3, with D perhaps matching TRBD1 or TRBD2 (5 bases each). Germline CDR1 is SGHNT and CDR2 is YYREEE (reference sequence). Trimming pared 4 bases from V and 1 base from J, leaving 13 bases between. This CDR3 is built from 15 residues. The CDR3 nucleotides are TGTGCCAGCAGCCCCACCGGGGCGCGCACAGATACGCAGTATTTT. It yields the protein CASSPTGARTDTQYF.